This T cell receptor (beta chain) was found in a study of CD8 T cells in ankylosing spondylitis (dated by TCRdb to the late 2010s). Concerning the study at large: The study profiled T cell receptor beta repertoires in healthy donors and ankylosing spondylitis patients to find disease-linked TCR variants. The full study cohort comprised around 25 ankylosing spondylitis patients and some 100 healthy donors. Samples of peripheral blood were taken, and for ankylosing spondylitis patients, synovial fluid was collected as well.

V loses 3 bases of germline sequence and J loses 0 bases, and the interval between the two ends is 15 bases. There are 16 amino acids in the CDR3, from cysteine to phenylalanine inclusive. Only CDR3 DNA remains: 48 bases, in frame from the first base. Sequencing was carried out with an Illumina HiSeq 2500. Quantitative 5'-RACE with molecular barcodes was used to prepare TCR beta libraries. The authors' pipeline ran thus. Disease-linked TCR variants were identified with a new computational method built on a probabilistic model of VDJ rearrangement. TCRdb reran the public reads through fastp at Q25 and MiXCR, keeping productive beta chains. Rows with a matching CDR3 protein are joined into one entry that keeps the most common DNA and genes. These V and J calls rely on TCRdb rather than the paper's analysis. The table for this sample lists fewer than 400,000 distinct CDR3 sequences; about 22% of them were counted only once. Roughly 16% of the sample is in the top ten clones.

About this clonotype: What antigen it recognizes has not been identified. Base qualities are not provided; no much larger clone lies one nucleotide away.

General study outcomes and caveats: The disease-linked clones were reported to be significantly enriched in matched synovial fluid samples from ankylosing spondylitis patients. In peripheral blood, the disease-linked clones were found at relatively low frequencies and had a CD8+ phenotype. A TCR beta motif of seven or eight highly homologous amino acid variants appeared characteristic of blood from ankylosing spondylitis patients. Some motif variants had previously been reported in the synovial fluid and blood of reactive arthritis patients, which suggests shared mechanisms of disease initiation.

This TCR was recovered from a male donor with ankylosing spondylitis. Sequenced sample: blood, either unsorted or a sorted T cell fraction (not recorded which). The chain is encoded by TRBV12-3 or TRBV12-4 joined to TRBJ2-7; the D gene is perhaps TRBD1, on 6 matching bases. In nucleotides, the sequence is TGTGCCAGCAGTTTCTCGGGACACTTGAGCTCCTACGAGCAGTACTTC. This gives the protein CASSFSGHLSSYEQYF.